Presented here are 9 T cell receptor beta chains from one specimen sequenced in a study of early T cells in non-severe SARS-CoV-2 infection. TCRdb reanalysed the 5' RACE reads using MiXCR and keeps one entry per CDR3 protein. The table includes around 99,000 distinct CDR3 sequences, more than 9.5% detected once. The sample consisted of whole blood. The receptor source for this set is an adult who was a healthcare worker with PCR-confirmed SARS-CoV-2 infection or an uninfected control (not recorded which).

This clonotype has only a few counts. The rearrangement joins TRBV7-9 to TRBJ1-4, with TRBD1 as a possible D gene (5 bases). The CDR3 totals 14 residues. V lost 4 bases and J lost 5, with 11 bases in between. CDR1 is SEHNR, CDR2 FQNEAQ, per germline (reference sequence). CDR3 nucleotide sequence: TGTGCCAGCAGCTCGGGACCGAGAAATGAAAAACTGTTTTTT. It encodes CASSSGPRNEKLFF.

This clonotype was observed many times. V is TRBV4-1 and J is TRBJ2-5, with a weak D call TRBD1 (6 bases). CDR1 is MGHRA, CDR2 YSYEKL, per germline. The CDR3 loop spans 16 amino acids. The V gene lost 6 bases and the J gene lost 2 bases, with 19 bases spanning the gap. The CDR3 bases are TGCGCCAGCAGACCTGCGGGCAGGGGCTCTCAAGAGACCCAGTACTTC. It translates to CASRPAGRGSQETQYF.

This clonotype has at least ten counts. The V gene is TRBV7-9, the J gene TRBJ1-2; D unresolved. Trimming removed 4 bases at V and 2 bases at J, with 17 bases between. This CDR3 is 16 amino acids long. Per the germline V gene, CDR1 is SEHNR and CDR2 is FQNEAQ (reference sequence). The CDR3 DNA follows: TGTGCCAGCAGCTCCGGAGACCGATCCCGAAACTATGGCTACACCTTC. Protein: CASSSGDRSRNYGYTF.

In this sample, this clonotype turned up a few times. The rearrangement joins TRBV19 to TRBJ1-2; D not certain. CDR3 length equals 14 residues. V lost 6 bases and J 1 base, leaving 12 bases between the germline ends. Germline V gives CDR1 LNHDA, CDR2 SQIVND (reference sequence). The CDR3 nucleotides are TGTGCCAGTAGAGCTCCTCGAGGTAACTATGGCTACACCTTC. The encoded protein is CASRAPRGNYGYTF. Looking up the rest from reference TRBV19 and TRBJ1-2 gives the full variable domain: DGGITQSPKYLFRKEGQNVTLSCEQNLNHDAMYWYRQDPGQGLRLIYYSQIVNDFQKGDIAEGYSVSREKKESFPLTVTSAQKNPTAFYLCASRAPRGNYGYTFGSGTRLTVV.

This chain uses TRBV10-3 with TRBJ2-3, with D possibly being TRBD1 (5 bases). Trimming took 6 bases from V and 0 from J, leaving 16 bases between them. Germline lookup yields CDR1 ENHRY and CDR2 SYGVKD. CDR3 length: 16 amino acids. The CDR3 sequence is CAIRQTTGFSTDTQYF. The CDR3 nucleotides read TGTGCCATCAGACAAACCACAGGTTTTAGCACAGATACGCAGTATTTT.

This clonotype was counted many times. This sequence joins TRBV27 and TRBJ1-2; tentatively, D is TRBD1 (6 bases). The CDR3 runs 13 residues. Trimming pared 6 bases from V and 0 bases from J, leaving 8 bases between. From germline, CDR1 is MNHEY and CDR2 SMNVEV (reference sequence). Here the CDR3 reads CASRGGPNYGYTF. CDR3 in DNA: TGTGCCAGCAGGGGGGGCCCTAACTATGGCTACACCTTC.

V usage is TRBV12-3 or TRBV12-4 and J usage is TRBJ1-1; D perhaps matches TRBD1 (6 bases). The CDR3 is 18 amino acids. V lost 1 base to trimming and J lost 4 bases, with 22 bases between them. CDR3 region: CASSLVVSGGNSGTEAFF. The CDR3 nucleotides are TGTGCCAGCAGTTTAGTGGTTTCGGGGGGCAATTCAGGCACTGAAGCTTTCTTT.

This clonotype was recorded many times. The chain couples TRBV4-1 to TRBJ2-1, with 10 bases identical to TRBD2. V dropped 4 bases and J dropped 9; count of bases not matched to a gene: 9. The CDR3 length is 15 residues. The germline V gene encodes CDR1 MGHRA and CDR2 YSYEKL. The DNA of the CDR3 is TGCGCCAGCAGCCCATCCGGGACTAGCGCCGCTGAGCAGTTCTTC. Translating it yields CASSPSGTSAAEQFF.

This clonotype was seen only a few times. The chain combines TRBV7-6 with TRBJ2-1; 9 nucleotides align to TRBD2. Germline CDR1 SGHVS, CDR2 FNYEAQ. The CDR3 extends over 15 amino acids. V was clipped by 6 bases and J by 6 bases; unmatched bases: 9. In DNA, the CDR3 is TGTGCCAGCAGTTCGACGGGACTAGCTGCCAATGAGCAGTTCTTC. It yields the protein CASSSTGLAANEQFF.